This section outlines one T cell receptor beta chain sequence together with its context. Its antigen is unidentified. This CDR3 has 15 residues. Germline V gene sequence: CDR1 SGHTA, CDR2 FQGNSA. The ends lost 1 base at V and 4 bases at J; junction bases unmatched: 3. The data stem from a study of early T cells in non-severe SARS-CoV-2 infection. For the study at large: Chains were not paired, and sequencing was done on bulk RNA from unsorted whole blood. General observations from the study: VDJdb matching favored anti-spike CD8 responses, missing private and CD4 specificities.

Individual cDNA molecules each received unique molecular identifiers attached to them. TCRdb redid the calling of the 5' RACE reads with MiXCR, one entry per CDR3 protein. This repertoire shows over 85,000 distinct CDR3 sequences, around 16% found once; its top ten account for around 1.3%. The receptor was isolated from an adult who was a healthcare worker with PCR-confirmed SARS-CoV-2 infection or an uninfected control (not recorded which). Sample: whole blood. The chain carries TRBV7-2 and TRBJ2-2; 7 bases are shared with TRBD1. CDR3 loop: CASSLGGGGTGELFF. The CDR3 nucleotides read TGTGCCAGCAGCTTAGGAGGGGGCGGCACCGGGGAGCTGTTTTTT.